These T cell receptor beta chains were read from a single sample in a study of T cell repertoires in cytomegalovirus infection. Their antigens are not known. TCRdb reanalysed the reads using MiXCR and keeps one entry per CDR3 protein. The sample lists some 940,000 distinct CDR3 sequences, roughly 31% seen once, with roughly 12% in the top ten. Sequencing used cultured CD8+ T cells from PBMCs, obtained from culture after CMV antigen stimulation. The receptors here all came from a human donor in good health (CMV status not recorded). Some clones in this sample may be carry-over from other donors' samples. The CDR3 runs from the conserved cysteine through the conserved F or W. Fields, in order: D gene, V gene, J gene, clone size, CDR3 DNA, CDR3 protein. The D gene is left open where the match is weak. The size entry is marked missing in some rows and otherwise reads once, few, many or a size class.

d_call: NA; v_call: TRBV5-6; j_call: TRBJ2-2; clone_size: NA; cdr3_nt: TGTGCCAGCAGCTCCGGGGCAGGGCTTTGGGGCACCGGGGAGCTGTTTTTT; cdr3_aa: CASSSGAGLWGTGELFF
d_call: NA; v_call: TRBV7-2; j_call: TRBJ2-2; clone_size: many; cdr3_nt: TGTGCCAGCAGCTTATTATGGACCGGGGAGCTGTTTTTT; cdr3_aa: CASSLLWTGELFF
d_call: NA; v_call: TRBV5-1; j_call: TRBJ2-1; clone_size: NA; cdr3_nt: TGCGCCAGCAGCTTTAATGCGGGGCCCTACAATGAGCAGTTCTTC; cdr3_aa: CASSFNAGPYNEQFF
d_call: TRBD1; v_call: TRBV7-2; j_call: TRBJ1-1; clone_size: NA; cdr3_nt: TGTGCCAGCAGCGCCAGAGACAGGGCTGACACTGAAGCTTTCTTT; cdr3_aa: CASSARDRADTEAFF
d_call: NA; v_call: TRBV4-1; j_call: TRBJ2-5; clone_size: few; cdr3_nt: TGCGCCAGCAGCCAAGGCCCTCCAGCGGGTCAAGAGACCCAGTACTTC; cdr3_aa: CASSQGPPAGQETQYF
d_call: NA; v_call: TRBV6-1; j_call: TRBJ2-1; clone_size: NA; cdr3_nt: TGTGCCAGCACCCCCTGGGCGGGATTCGACAATGAGCAGTTCTTC; cdr3_aa: CASTPWAGFDNEQFF
d_call: NA; v_call: TRBV12-3/TRBV12-4; j_call: TRBJ2-2; clone_size: NA; cdr3_nt: TGTGCCAGCAGTTTTTATGGGACACCCACCGGGGAGCTGTTTTTT; cdr3_aa: CASSFYGTPTGELFF
d_call: TRBD2; v_call: TRBV7-2; j_call: TRBJ2-4; clone_size: many; cdr3_nt: TGTGCCAGCAGCCCCGGGACTAGCGCGGGCATTCAGTACTTC; cdr3_aa: CASSPGTSAGIQYF
d_call: TRBD1; v_call: TRBV6-5; j_call: TRBJ1-4; clone_size: few; cdr3_nt: TGTGCCAGCAGCCCACGGGACAGCTCAACTAATGAAAAACTGTTTTTT; cdr3_aa: CASSPRDSSTNEKLFF
d_call: TRBD2; v_call: TRBV7-8; j_call: TRBJ2-1; clone_size: many; cdr3_nt: TGTGCCAGCAGCTTAGCAGGGCGGGGGGGATACAATGAGCAGTTCTTC; cdr3_aa: CASSLAGRGGYNEQFF
d_call: NA; v_call: TRBV20-1; j_call: TRBJ2-5; clone_size: NA; cdr3_nt: TGCAGTGCTAGAGATCGGACGTCGGGCTACTTACAAGAGACCCAGTACTTC; cdr3_aa: CSARDRTSGYLQETQYF
d_call: TRBD2; v_call: TRBV6-1; j_call: TRBJ2-7; clone_size: few; cdr3_nt: TGTGCCAGCGCCTTAGCGGGCAGCTCCTACGAGCAGTACTTC; cdr3_aa: CASALAGSSYEQYF
d_call: TRBD1; v_call: TRBV6-6; j_call: TRBJ2-1; clone_size: NA; cdr3_nt: TGTGCCAGCAGCTGGGACAGGGTCTCCTACAATGAGCAGTTCTTC; cdr3_aa: CASSWDRVSYNEQFF
d_call: TRBD2; v_call: TRBV12-3/TRBV12-4; j_call: TRBJ2-6; clone_size: few; cdr3_nt: TGTGCCAGCAGTGCAAGCGGGGGGTACTCCTCTGGGGCCAACGTCCTGACTTTC; cdr3_aa: CASSASGGYSSGANVLTF
d_call: NA; v_call: TRBV4-1; j_call: TRBJ1-5; clone_size: many; cdr3_nt: TGCGCCAGCAGCCAAGACAGGGGAAGCAATCAGCCCCAGCATTTT; cdr3_aa: CASSQDRGSNQPQHF
d_call: TRBD2; v_call: TRBV24-1; j_call: TRBJ2-1; clone_size: few; cdr3_nt: TGTGCCACCAGTGATCCTGGGCTAGCGGGGGGGCGAGGGTCCTACAATGAGCAGTTCTTC; cdr3_aa: CATSDPGLAGGRGSYNEQFF
d_call: TRBD1; v_call: TRBV12-3/TRBV12-4; j_call: TRBJ1-2; clone_size: NA; cdr3_nt: TGTGCCAGCAGTTTTCGTACAGGGGCTAACTATGGCTACACCTTC; cdr3_aa: CASSFRTGANYGYTF
d_call: NA; v_call: TRBV7-2; j_call: TRBJ1-5; clone_size: many; cdr3_nt: TGTGCCAGCAGCAGTACTCAGGGGAGCAATCAGCCCCAGCATTTT; cdr3_aa: CASSSTQGSNQPQHF
d_call: TRBD1; v_call: TRBV28; j_call: TRBJ2-5; clone_size: NA; cdr3_nt: TGTGCCAGCAATGGACAGGAACTACAAGAGACCCAGTACTTC; cdr3_aa: CASNGQELQETQYF
d_call: NA; v_call: TRBV27; j_call: TRBJ2-7; clone_size: NA; cdr3_nt: TGTGCCAGCAGCAACTTTCGGAACGAGCAGTACTTC; cdr3_aa: CASSNFRNEQYF
d_call: NA; v_call: TRBV28; j_call: TRBJ1-4; clone_size: NA; cdr3_nt: TGTGCCAGCAGCCCCGACGGGGCCGGACTGTTTTTT; cdr3_aa: CASSPDGAGLFF
d_call: NA; v_call: TRBV25-1; j_call: TRBJ1-1; clone_size: NA; cdr3_nt: TGTGCCAGCAGTGAATGGGCAGAGGCTGAAGCTTTCTTT; cdr3_aa: CASSEWAEAEAFF
d_call: NA; v_call: TRBV6-6; j_call: TRBJ2-3; clone_size: NA; cdr3_nt: TGTGCCAGCTTTAGCAGGGCCGGCACAGATACGCAGTATTTT; cdr3_aa: CASFSRAGTDTQYF
d_call: TRBD2; v_call: TRBV5-5; j_call: TRBJ2-4; clone_size: NA; cdr3_nt: TGTGCCAGCAGGGGGGGGATCGACAAAAACATTCAGTACTTC; cdr3_aa: CASRGGIDKNIQYF
d_call: NA; v_call: TRBV6-1; j_call: TRBJ1-1; clone_size: NA; cdr3_nt: TGTGCCAGCAGGTCTATTTGGAACACTGAAGCTTTCTTT; cdr3_aa: CASRSIWNTEAFF
d_call: TRBD2; v_call: TRBV7-6; j_call: TRBJ2-3; clone_size: few; cdr3_nt: TGTGCCAGCAGCTTAGTGGGGACTACTAGCACAGATACGCAGTATTTT; cdr3_aa: CASSLVGTTSTDTQYF
d_call: TRBD1; v_call: TRBV27; j_call: TRBJ1-1; clone_size: NA; cdr3_nt: TGTGCCACCTTCGACAGGGAGTACACTGAAGCTTTCTTT; cdr3_aa: CATFDREYTEAFF
d_call: TRBD1; v_call: TRBV27; j_call: TRBJ1-5; clone_size: few; cdr3_nt: TGTGCCAGCAGTTTATCGCAGGGGGCAGGGAGCAATCAGCCCCAGCATTTT; cdr3_aa: CASSLSQGAGSNQPQHF
d_call: TRBD1; v_call: TRBV6-5; j_call: TRBJ2-5; clone_size: NA; cdr3_nt: TGTGCCAGCAGCCAAACCCGTCCCGGGACAGGGGTAGAGACCCAGTACTTC; cdr3_aa: CASSQTRPGTGVETQYF
d_call: NA; v_call: TRBV7-9; j_call: TRBJ2-7; clone_size: NA; cdr3_nt: TGTGCCAGCAGCCCCGAGCAGGGACCCTACGAGCAGTACTTC; cdr3_aa: CASSPEQGPYEQYF
d_call: NA; v_call: TRBV12-3/TRBV12-4; j_call: TRBJ1-2; clone_size: many; cdr3_nt: TGTGCCAGCACGGACAGCCCGATTGCTAGTGGCTACACCTTC; cdr3_aa: CASTDSPIASGYTF
d_call: NA; v_call: TRBV28; j_call: TRBJ2-3; clone_size: few; cdr3_nt: TGTGCCAGCAGTCTTCTGCTAGCCTATACGCAGTATTTT; cdr3_aa: CASSLLLAYTQYF
d_call: NA; v_call: TRBV11-3; j_call: TRBJ2-1; clone_size: NA; cdr3_nt: TGTGCCAGCAGCTTAGAACCCGAAAGGGCGGACTACAATGAGCAGTTCTTC; cdr3_aa: CASSLEPERADYNEQFF
d_call: NA; v_call: TRBV4-3; j_call: TRBJ1-6; clone_size: NA; cdr3_nt: TGCGCCAGCAGCCACCCGACGGGGAGCTCCTATAATTCACCCCTCCACTTT; cdr3_aa: CASSHPTGSSYNSPLHF
d_call: NA; v_call: TRBV7-6; j_call: TRBJ2-3; clone_size: few; cdr3_nt: TGTGCCAGCAGCCCCCTAGTGGCAGATACGCAGTATTTT; cdr3_aa: CASSPLVADTQYF
d_call: TRBD1; v_call: TRBV7-9; j_call: TRBJ1-4; clone_size: few; cdr3_nt: TGTGCCAGCAGCTTGGACCGACAGGGGGACGGGGAAAAACTGTTTTTT; cdr3_aa: CASSLDRQGDGEKLFF
d_call: TRBD1; v_call: TRBV4-3; j_call: TRBJ1-1; clone_size: NA; cdr3_nt: TGCGCCAGCAGCCAAGAGGACAGGATGAACACTGAAGCTTTCTTT; cdr3_aa: CASSQEDRMNTEAFF
d_call: NA; v_call: TRBV25-1; j_call: TRBJ1-2; clone_size: few; cdr3_nt: TGTGCCAGCAGTCGAGGACCTATTTTCTATGGCTACACCTTC; cdr3_aa: CASSRGPIFYGYTF
d_call: TRBD1; v_call: TRBV20-1; j_call: TRBJ1-2; clone_size: NA; cdr3_nt: TGCAGTGCTAGAGGGACAGGGTCCCTCTTGGGCTACACCTTC; cdr3_aa: CSARGTGSLLGYTF
d_call: TRBD2; v_call: TRBV10-3; j_call: TRBJ2-5; clone_size: NA; cdr3_nt: TGTGCCATCAGTGAGTCTCGGCTAGCGGGACTCCAAGAGACCCAGTACTTC; cdr3_aa: CAISESRLAGLQETQYF
d_call: NA; v_call: TRBV25-1; j_call: TRBJ2-2; clone_size: few; cdr3_nt: TGTGCCAGCATGGACGTCAAAGAGAACACCGGGGAGCTGTTTTTT; cdr3_aa: CASMDVKENTGELFF
d_call: NA; v_call: TRBV5-5; j_call: TRBJ1-5; clone_size: many; cdr3_nt: TGTGCCAGCAGCTTGTATTCCCAGGGCATCGTCAATCAGCCCCAGCATTTT; cdr3_aa: CASSLYSQGIVNQPQHF
d_call: NA; v_call: TRBV7-2; j_call: TRBJ2-1; clone_size: many; cdr3_nt: TGTGCCAGCAGCTCCCTTCCGAGGGTCAACTACAATGAGCAGTTCTTC; cdr3_aa: CASSSLPRVNYNEQFF
d_call: TRBD2; v_call: TRBV4-2; j_call: TRBJ2-2; clone_size: NA; cdr3_nt: TGTGCCAGCAGCCAAGGTGCGAGCGGGACCTATAACACCGGGGAGCTGTTTTTT; cdr3_aa: CASSQGASGTYNTGELFF
d_call: NA; v_call: TRBV4-1; j_call: TRBJ2-1; clone_size: once; cdr3_nt: TGCGCCAGCAGCCCCCCGGCAGGGTGGAATGAGCAGTTCTTC; cdr3_aa: CASSPPAGWNEQFF
d_call: NA; v_call: TRBV7-4; j_call: TRBJ1-3; clone_size: few; cdr3_nt: TGTGCCAGCAGCTTCCCCGGGACCAGTAACACCATATATTTT; cdr3_aa: CASSFPGTSNTIYF
d_call: NA; v_call: TRBV7-6; j_call: TRBJ1-1; clone_size: many; cdr3_nt: TGTGCCAGCAGCTTAGAAACGAACACTGAAGCTTTCTTT; cdr3_aa: CASSLETNTEAFF
d_call: NA; v_call: TRBV7-2; j_call: TRBJ1-3; clone_size: NA; cdr3_nt: TGTGCCAGCAGCTCGACAGCGTACTCTGGAAACACCATATATTTT; cdr3_aa: CASSSTAYSGNTIYF
d_call: TRBD1; v_call: TRBV5-1; j_call: TRBJ2-5; clone_size: few; cdr3_nt: TGCGCCAGCAGCCCGGACAGGGGGCTGATAGAGACCCAGTACTTC; cdr3_aa: CASSPDRGLIETQYF
d_call: NA; v_call: TRBV7-9; j_call: TRBJ2-1; clone_size: NA; cdr3_nt: TGTGCCAGCAGCTTAGTGGGGACGATGGATAATGAGCAGTTCTTC; cdr3_aa: CASSLVGTMDNEQFF
d_call: NA; v_call: TRBV5-3; j_call: TRBJ2-7; clone_size: NA; cdr3_nt: TGTGCCAGCAGACATACGCGAGGGAGCACCTACGAGCAGTACTTC; cdr3_aa: CASRHTRGSTYEQYF
d_call: NA; v_call: TRBV10-3; j_call: TRBJ2-4; clone_size: NA; cdr3_nt: TGTGCCACGTCGCGCCGGGACTGGGAAGCCAAAAACATTCAGTACTTC; cdr3_aa: CATSRRDWEAKNIQYF
d_call: NA; v_call: TRBV27; j_call: TRBJ2-7; clone_size: NA; cdr3_nt: TGTGCCAGCGCTCCCGGGGGCGGATCCTACGAGCAGTACTTC; cdr3_aa: CASAPGGGSYEQYF
d_call: TRBD1; v_call: TRBV7-2; j_call: TRBJ2-5; clone_size: many; cdr3_nt: TGTGCCAGCAGCTTAGATCCGGGACAGGTTAACCAAGAGACCCAGTACTTC; cdr3_aa: CASSLDPGQVNQETQYF